This T cell receptor (beta chain) was sequenced during a study of T cell changes during pregnancy in multiple sclerosis. TCRdb's table, derived via immunoSEQ multiplex PCR, lists solely in-frame clones and lacks some. This sample has fewer than 85,000 clones, with 90% to 95% found just once. CDR3 length equals 17 residues. J was trimmed by 2 bases and V by 1 base; bases with no gene match: 10. Germline CDR1 is LGHNA and CDR2 is YNFKEQ. Sequenced here: peripheral blood, sampled in the second trimester of pregnancy. V usage is TRBV4-2 and J usage is TRBJ1-2; TRBD1 aligns across 7 bases. This sequence was found in a female donor with multiple sclerosis, enrolled in a pregnancy study. The CDR3 sequence is CASSQADRQGKNYGYTF. The CDR3 nucleotides are TGTGCCAGCAGCCAAGCCGACCGACAGGGAAAAAACTATGGCTACACCTTC.